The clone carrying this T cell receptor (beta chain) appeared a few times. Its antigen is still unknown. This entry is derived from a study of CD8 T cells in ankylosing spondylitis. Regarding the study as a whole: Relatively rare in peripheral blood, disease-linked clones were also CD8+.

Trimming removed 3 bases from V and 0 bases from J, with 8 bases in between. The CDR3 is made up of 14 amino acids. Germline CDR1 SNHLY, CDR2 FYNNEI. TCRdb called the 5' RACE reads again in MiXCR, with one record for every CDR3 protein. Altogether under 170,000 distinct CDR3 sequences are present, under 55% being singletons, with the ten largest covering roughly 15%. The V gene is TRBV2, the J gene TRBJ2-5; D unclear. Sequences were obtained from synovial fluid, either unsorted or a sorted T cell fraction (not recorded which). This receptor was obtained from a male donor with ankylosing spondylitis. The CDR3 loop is CASSDGRYQETQYF. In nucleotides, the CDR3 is TGTGCCAGCAGTGACGGACGGTACCAAGAGACCCAGTACTTC.